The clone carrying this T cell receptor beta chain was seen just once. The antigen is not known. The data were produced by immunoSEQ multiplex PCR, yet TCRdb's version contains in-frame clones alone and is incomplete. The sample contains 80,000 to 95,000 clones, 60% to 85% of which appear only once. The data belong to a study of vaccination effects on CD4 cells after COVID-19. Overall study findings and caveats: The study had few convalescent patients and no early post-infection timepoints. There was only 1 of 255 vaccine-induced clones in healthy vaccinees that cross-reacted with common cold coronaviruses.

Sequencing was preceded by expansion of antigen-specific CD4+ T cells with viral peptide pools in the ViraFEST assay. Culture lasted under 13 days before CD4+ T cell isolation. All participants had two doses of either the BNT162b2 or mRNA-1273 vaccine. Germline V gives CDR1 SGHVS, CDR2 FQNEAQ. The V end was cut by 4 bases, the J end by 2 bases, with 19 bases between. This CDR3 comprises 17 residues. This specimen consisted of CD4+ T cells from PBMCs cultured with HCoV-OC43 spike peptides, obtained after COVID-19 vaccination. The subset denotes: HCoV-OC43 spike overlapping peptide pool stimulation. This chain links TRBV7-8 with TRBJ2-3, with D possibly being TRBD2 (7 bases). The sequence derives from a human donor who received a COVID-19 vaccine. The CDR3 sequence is CASSWGGGARVTDTQYF. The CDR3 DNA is TGTGCCAGCAGCTGGGGCGGGGGCGCTCGGGTCACAGATACGCAGTATTTT.